A selection of T cell receptor beta chains follows, all from one sample in a study of shared clonotypes between healthy human individuals. Profiled with immunoSEQ multiplex PCR; TCRdb holds only in-frame clones, not every one. The table lists around 580,000 clones, 95% to 98% of them singletons. Sequenced sample: naive CD8+ T cells sorted from blood. Receptors were obtained from a man younger than 40 in good health. The CDR3 runs from the conserved cysteine through the conserved F or W. D genes are given only for firm matches. Clone size appears in some rows only: once, few, many, or a class for an expanded clone.

D,V,J,size,CDR3,DNA
-,TRBV7-9,TRBJ2-1,-,CASSLGRNEQFF,TGTGCCAGCAGCCTCGGGCGGAATGAGCAGTTCTTC
TRBD1,TRBV5-1,TRBJ2-7,-,CASSLWTGYEQYF,TGCGCCAGCAGCCTATGGACAGGGTACGAGCAGTACTTC
TRBD2,TRBV12-5,TRBJ2-5,-,CASGLPHGTSGSKGETQYF,TGTGCTAGTGGTTTGCCTCACGGGACTAGCGGGAGCAAGGGCGAGACCCAGTACTTC
TRBD2,TRBV19,TRBJ2-5,-,CASSGRLAALGETQYF,TGTGCCAGTAGTGGACGCCTAGCGGCCCTGGGGGAGACCCAGTACTTC
-,TRBV27,TRBJ2-1,-,CASSPGTYNEQFF,TGTGCCAGCAGTCCCGGGACCTACAATGAGCAGTTCTTC
-,TRBV27,TRBJ1-1,-,CASRPVDFGGSAFF,TGTGCCAGCAGACCCGTCGATTTCGGGGGTTCGGCTTTCTTT
-,TRBV4-1,TRBJ2-7,-,CASSQEPSPYEQYF,TGCGCCAGCAGCCAAGAACCCTCTCCCTACGAGCAGTACTTC
-,TRBV9,TRBJ1-3,-,CASSLGTSAGNTIYF,TGTGCCAGCAGCCTGGGGACATCCGCAGGAAACACCATATATTTT
TRBD1,TRBV7-8,TRBJ2-7,once,CASSLARDSTYEQYF,TGTGCCAGCAGCTTAGCCCGGGACAGTACCTACGAGCAGTACTTC
-,TRBV18,TRBJ2-5,-,CASSPASQETQYF,TGTGCCAGCTCACCGGCCAGCCAAGAGACCCAGTACTTC
-,TRBV28,TRBJ2-7,-,CASEGPRYEQYF,TGTGCCAGCGAGGGCCCCCGATACGAGCAGTACTTC
TRBD2,TRBV19,TRBJ2-7,-,CASSPVGTRPSGEQYF,TGTGCCAGTAGTCCTGTCGGGACTAGGCCCTCCGGGGAGCAGTACTTC
TRBD1,TRBV9,TRBJ2-7,-,CASSSGTGSPTDEQYF,TGTGCCAGCAGCTCCGGGACAGGGTCGCCAACTGACGAGCAGTACTTC
-,TRBV27,TRBJ2-1,-,CASSLGGPSHNEQFF,TGTGCCAGCAGTTTAGGTGGGCCGAGTCACAATGAGCAGTTCTTC
-,TRBV27,TRBJ2-7,-,CASSLGGHSYEQYF,TGTGCCAGCAGTTTAGGGGGACACTCCTACGAGCAGTACTTC
TRBD1,TRBV9,TRBJ1-4,-,CASSEVTGLGEKLFF,TGTGCCAGCAGCGAGGTGACAGGGTTGGGTGAAAAACTGTTTTTT
-,TRBV7-9,TRBJ2-4,-,CASSPDGKNIQYF,TGTGCCAGCAGTCCGGACGGGAAAAACATTCAGTACTTC
-,TRBV7-7,TRBJ2-7,-,CASSLAGTDEQYF,TGTGCCAGCAGCTTAGCGGGAACGGACGAGCAGTACTTC
TRBD2,TRBV15,TRBJ2-7,-,CATSSRTSGTSYEQYF,TGTGCCACCAGCTCCCGGACTAGCGGGACCTCCTACGAGCAGTACTTC
-,TRBV6-1,TRBJ2-7,-,CASSPPGREQYF,TGTGCCAGCAGTCCCCCGGGCCGGGAGCAGTACTTC
-,TRBV7-2,TRBJ2-1,-,CASSLNNEQFF,TGTGCCAGCAGCTTAAACAATGAGCAGTTCTTC
-,TRBV15,TRBJ2-5,-,CATSSPGTPTETQYF,TGTGCCACCAGCAGTCCCGGGACGCCGACTGAGACCCAGTACTTC
-,TRBV10-3,TRBJ2-1,-,CAIEWSRQGGEQFF,TGTGCCATCGAGTGGTCCAGGCAGGGTGGGGAGCAGTTCTTC
-,TRBV7-2,TRBJ2-7,-,CASSLVGDSYEQYF,TGTGCCAGCAGCTTAGTGGGGGACTCCTACGAGCAGTACTTC
-,TRBV11-2,TRBJ1-2,-,CASSLFGEYGYTF,TGTGCCAGCAGCTTATTCGGGGAATATGGCTACACCTTC
TRBD2,TRBV9,TRBJ2-5,-,CASSPIAGGGLETQYF,TGTGCCAGCAGCCCCATAGCGGGAGGAGGTCTGGAGACCCAGTACTTC
TRBD1,TRBV2,TRBJ1-1,-,CASSGRGREAFF,TGTGCCAGCAGTGGGAGGGGGCGTGAAGCTTTCTTT
-,TRBV28,TRBJ2-7,-,CASSFGRRGSYEQYF,TGTGCCAGCAGTTTTGGTCGCAGGGGTTCCTACGAGCAGTACTTC
-,TRBV5-8,TRBJ2-2,-,CASSSRGTGELFF,TGTGCCAGCAGCAGTCGTGGCACCGGGGAGCTGTTTTTT
-,TRBV13,TRBJ2-3,-,CASSTPRDTFTDTQYF,TGTGCCAGCAGCACCCCCCGGGACACCTTCACAGATACGCAGTATTTT
TRBD1,TRBV13,TRBJ2-6,-,CASSRGGAGANVLTF,TGTGCCAGCAGCCGAGGGGGCGCTGGGGCCAACGTCCTGACTTTC
-,TRBV9,TRBJ1-1,-,CASSPGETEAFF,TGTGCCAGCAGCCCCGGAGAGACTGAAGCTTTCTTT
TRBD2,TRBV7-6,TRBJ2-1,-,CASSLAPGTSREQFF,TGTGCCAGCAGCTTAGCGCCGGGGACTAGCCGTGAGCAGTTCTTC
-,TRBV11-2,TRBJ2-5,-,CASREGSQETQYF,TGTGCCAGCAGGGAGGGGTCCCAAGAGACCCAGTACTTC
-,TRBV29-1,TRBJ2-6,-,CSCQVSGANVLTF,TGCAGCTGTCAGGTCTCTGGGGCCAACGTCCTGACTTTC
-,TRBV29-1,TRBJ2-7,-,CSVQTTSYEQYF,TGCAGCGTCCAGACAACATCCTACGAGCAGTACTTC
TRBD2,TRBV5-5,TRBJ2-1,-,CASSLGIAGGEQFF,TGTGCCAGCAGCTTAGGGATAGCGGGAGGAGAGCAGTTCTTC
-,TRBV6-6,TRBJ2-1,-,CASSYPDSQGNEQFF,TGTGCCAGCAGTTACCCCGACAGCCAGGGGAATGAGCAGTTCTTC
-,TRBV2,TRBJ1-2,-,CASSEAYSAGRFRYGYTF,TGTGCCAGCAGTGAAGCATACTCGGCAGGAAGATTTCGCTATGGCTACACCTTC
-,TRBV18,TRBJ2-6,-,CASSPRRDTLDGIAPTSGANVLTF,TGTGCCAGCTCACCACGGAGGGACACCTTGGACGGGATCGCACCAACATCTGGGGCCAACGTCCTGACTTTC
TRBD1,TRBV27,TRBJ2-1,-,CASANIDRVIFDNEQFF,TGTGCCAGCGCGAACATCGACAGGGTAATTTTTGACAATGAGCAGTTCTTC
TRBD2,TRBV25-1,TRBJ2-7,-,CASSDPGTSHEQYF,TGTGCCAGCAGTGACCCCGGGACTAGCCACGAGCAGTACTTC
-,TRBV5-6,TRBJ2-3,-,CASRPGYGAGTDTQYF,TGTGCCAGCAGGCCGGGTTACGGAGCTGGCACAGATACGCAGTATTTT
-,TRBV5-4,TRBJ2-1,-,CASSYREYEQFF,TGTGCCAGCAGCTACAGGGAGTATGAGCAGTTCTTC
TRBD1,TRBV29-1,TRBJ1-4,-,CSVTGTVGEKLFF,TGCAGCGTCACCGGGACAGTCGGAGAAAAACTGTTTTTT
TRBD1,TRBV18,TRBJ2-5,-,CASSLPTGGLQETQYF,TGTGCCAGCTCACTCCCGACAGGGGGCCTACAAGAGACCCAGTACTTC
-,TRBV18,TRBJ2-5,-,CASSPQDQETQYF,TGTGCCAGCTCACCTCAGGACCAAGAGACCCAGTACTTC
-,TRBV7-9,TRBJ2-6,-,CASSLEETGANVLTF,TGTGCCAGCAGCTTAGAAGAAACTGGGGCCAACGTCCTGACTTTC
-,TRBV6-6,TRBJ2-7,-,CASNKGSHEQYF,TGTGCCAGCAACAAGGGTTCCCACGAGCAGTACTTC
TRBD2,TRBV4-3,TRBJ2-1,-,CASSPNSGTYNEQFF,TGCGCCAGCAGCCCGAACAGCGGGACCTACAATGAGCAGTTCTTC
-,TRBV19,TRBJ2-2,-,CASSPTRGATGELFF,TGTGCCAGTAGCCCGACCCGGGGGGCCACCGGGGAGCTGTTTTTT
-,TRBV6-5,TRBJ1-2,-,CAAGGYTF,TGTGCCGCCGGTGGCTACACCTTC
TRBD1,TRBV5-1,TRBJ2-7,-,CASSLGTGTYEQYF,TGCGCCAGCAGCTTGGGGACAGGCACCTACGAGCAGTACTTC
-,TRBV6-1,TRBJ2-7,few,CATTRETSLYEQYF,TGTGCCACCACCCGTGAGACTTCACTCTACGAGCAGTACTTC
-,TRBV7-8,TRBJ2-2,-,CAILVGADTGELFF,TGTGCCATCCTAGTCGGTGCGGACACCGGGGAGCTGTTTTTT
-,TRBV28,TRBJ1-5,-,CASKRGTKPQHF,TGTGCCAGCAAGCGGGGTACGAAGCCCCAGCATTTT
-,TRBV19,TRBJ2-7,-,CASSIGSDLYGGYEQYF,TGTGCCAGTAGTATAGGATCGGACCTCTACGGGGGCTACGAGCAGTACTTC
-,TRBV27,TRBJ2-7,-,CASSKGNEQYF,TGTGCCAGCAGTAAGGGAAACGAGCAGTACTTC
-,TRBV14,TRBJ1-2,-,CASSQDPGRIYGYTF,TGTGCCAGCAGCCAAGATCCCGGGCGGATCTATGGCTACACCTTC